The clone carrying this TCR beta chain was observed once. It is unclear where the CDR3 begins or ends on the DNA, so no DNA is shown, and the CDR3 is as TCRdb lists it. The sample belongs to a study of blood T cell repertoires in COVID-19. Study-wide background: COVID-19 samples from acute and convalescent phases originated in the United States, Italy and Spain.

Some clones are missing from TCRdb's copy, which holds only in-frame ones; the method was immunoSEQ multiplex PCR. Found here are 400,000 or so clones, around 89% of them singletons; the top ten hold 1.5% to 1.9%. The TCR comes from a woman in her 40s with COVID-19, enrolled during active disease. Sequenced material: peripheral blood.

This CDR3 reads CASSLVGQGSSF. This sequence joins TRBV11-2 and TRBJ2-7; the D call of TRBD1 is as the table states it, not checked on the DNA. Germline V gene sequence: CDR1 SGHAT, CDR2 FQNNGV. The CDR3 contains 12 residues when both ends are counted.